The clone carrying this T cell receptor (beta chain) is medium-sized within its sample. Clones were sequenced by immunoSEQ multiplex PCR, and TCRdb holds only the in-frame ones, with some missing. The sample has about 74,000 clones; roughly 90% are singletons. This entry belongs to a study of blood T cell repertoires in COVID-19. Study context: Sample material is recorded as cDNA or gDNA derived from T cells, B-cell-depleted T cells, or PBMCs.

The origin of this receptor is a man aged 45-65 years with acute or convalescent COVID-19. Sequenced input: peripheral blood.

The CDR3 nucleotides read TGTGCCAGCAGCAGGACAGAGAGTCAGCCCCAGCATTTT. It is translated as CASSRTESQPQHF. This rearrangement joins TRBV12-3 or TRBV12-4 to TRBJ1-5, with a possible D match to TRBD1 (6 bases). The CDR3 length is 13 residues. V lost 6 bases and J lost 6, with 12 bases in between.